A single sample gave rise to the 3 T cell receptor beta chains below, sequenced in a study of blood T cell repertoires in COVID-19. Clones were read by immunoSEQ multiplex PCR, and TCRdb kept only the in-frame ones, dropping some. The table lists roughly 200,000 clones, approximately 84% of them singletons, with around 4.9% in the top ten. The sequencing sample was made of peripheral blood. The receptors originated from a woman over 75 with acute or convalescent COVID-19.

DNA for the CDR3: TGTGCCAGCAGTTACTCGGGGGGGCCCTACGAGCAGTACTTC. Its translation: CASSYSGGPYEQYF. This chain uses TRBV6-6 with TRBJ2-7; weak D call: TRBD2 (7 bases). CDR1 and CDR2 (germline): MNHNY, SVGAGI (reference sequence). The CDR3 runs 14 residues. V lost 0 bases and J lost 2, with 8 bases in between.

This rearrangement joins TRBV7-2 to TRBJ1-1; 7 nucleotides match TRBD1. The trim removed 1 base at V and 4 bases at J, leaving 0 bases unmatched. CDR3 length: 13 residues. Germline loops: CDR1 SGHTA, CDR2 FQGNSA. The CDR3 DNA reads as TGTGCCAGCAGCTTAGACAGGGGCACTGAAGCTTTCTTT. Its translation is CASSLDRGTEAFF.

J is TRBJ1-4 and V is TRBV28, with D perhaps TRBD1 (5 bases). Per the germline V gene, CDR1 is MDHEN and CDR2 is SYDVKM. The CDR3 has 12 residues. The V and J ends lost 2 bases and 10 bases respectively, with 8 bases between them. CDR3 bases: TGTGCCAGCAGTTTACGGCAGGGAAAACTGTTTTTT. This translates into CASSLRQGKLFF.